These 23 T cell receptor beta chains were all obtained from the same sample, sequenced in a study of T cells after yellow fever vaccination. In TCRdb, the 5' RACE reads were re-called with MiXCR into one record per CDR3 protein. The table has about 150,000 distinct CDR3 sequences, roughly 6.2% seen once. This sample comprised CD4+ T cells sorted from PBMCs, obtained on the day of the first yellow fever vaccination. The receptors derive from a man aged 18 to 29 who received the YFV17D yellow fever vaccine.

This clonotype was counted only a few times. The CDR3 protein is CASRIDGGYTF. The CDR3 nucleotides read TGCGCCAGCCGGATTGATGGGGGCTACACCTTC. This sequence joins TRBV5-1 and TRBJ1-2, with D uncertain. Germline-derived CDR1 and CDR2 are SGHRS and YFSETQ. CDR3 length equals 11 residues. V lost 7 bases and J 8 bases, leaving 12 bases between the germline ends. Together with reference TRBV5-1 and TRBJ1-2, the CDR3 gives the full variable domain: KAGVTQTPRYLIKTRGQQVTLSCSPISGHRSVSWYQQTPGQGLQFLFEYFSETQRNKGNFPGRFSGRQFSNSRSEMNVSTLELGDSALYLCASRIDGGYTFGSGTRLTVV.

This clonotype occurred a few times. This chain uses TRBV28 with TRBJ2-3; possibly TRBD1 or TRBD2 for D (5 bases each). This CDR3 comprises 16 residues. V lost 5 bases, J lost 6 bases, and 21 bases lay in between. Per the germline V gene, CDR1 is MDHEN and CDR2 is SYDVKM. CDR3 sequence reads: CASSTYRQLGEDTQYF. CDR3 nucleotide sequence: TGTGCCAGCAGTACCTACAGGCAACTAGGAGAGGATACGCAGTATTTT.

The chain combines TRBV2 with TRBJ1-1; D is undetermined. In germline, CDR1 is SNHLY, CDR2 FYNNEI. The CDR3 runs 13 residues. Trimming pared 6 bases from V and 1 base from J, leaving 9 bases between. The CDR3 here is CASSEDSNTEAFF. Here the CDR3 DNA reads TGTGCCAGCAGCGAGGACTCGAACACTGAAGCTTTCTTT.

This clonotype has at least ten counts. CDR3: CASSLAWGGETQYF. In DNA form, the CDR3 reads TGCGCCAGCAGCTTGGCCTGGGGAGGAGAGACCCAGTACTTC. The V gene is TRBV5-1, the J gene TRBJ2-5; the D gene is possibly TRBD2 (6 bases). Germline assignment: CDR1 SGHRS and CDR2 YFSETQ. Deletions cut 0 bases from V and 4 bases from J, with 10 bases between. The CDR3 loop spans 14 amino acids.

The V gene is TRBV5-1, the J gene TRBJ1-2, with 7 bases fitting TRBD1. V gave up 0 bases and J gave up 6 bases; unmatched junction bases: 2. Looked up from germline, CDR1 is SGHRS and CDR2 is YFSETQ. The CDR3 covers 13 residues. As DNA, the CDR3 is TGCGCCAGCAGCTTGGGTACAGGGGATGGCTACACCTTC. This translates into CASSLGTGDGYTF.

This clonotype was counted at least ten times. The rearrangement links TRBV12-3 or TRBV12-4 to TRBJ1-2, with no clear D. The CDR3 sequence is 13 residues long. The germline V and J ends were trimmed by 7 bases and 4 bases, with 13 bases remaining between them. CDR3 amino acids: CASTSARGYGYTF. The DNA for the CDR3 is TGTGCCAGCACCAGTGCCCGGGGCTATGGCTACACCTTC.

This clonotype was found many times. V and J are TRBV18 and TRBJ2-7; the D is unclear. The CDR3 is 15 amino acids. The germline V gene has CDR1 KGHSH and CDR2 LQKENI. The V end was cut by 4 bases, the J end by 2 bases, with 15 bases between. The CDR3 sequence: CASSLSSAAPYEQYF. The DNA for the CDR3 is TGTGCCAGCTCACTATCCTCGGCAGCACCCTACGAGCAGTACTTC.

This clonotype has just a few counts. In DNA, the CDR3 is TGTGCCAGCAGCCTCGCCTGGACAGGCCGAAGGTCCTACGAGCAGTACGTC. Translation: CASSLAWTGRRSYEQYV. The genes are TRBV7-8 and TRBJ2-7, with 7 bases identical to TRBD1. Trimming cost V 5 bases and J 1 base; bases outside gene matches: 14. Germline V gene lookup returns CDR1 SGHVS and CDR2 FQNEAQ. The CDR3 is made up of 17 amino acids.

The J gene is TRBJ1-4, the V gene TRBV11-1; D gene unclear. CDR3 size: 13 residues. V lost 5 bases to trimming and J lost 8 bases, with 12 bases between them. Germline loops: CDR1 SGHAT, CDR2 FQDESV (reference sequence). The CDR3 sequence is CASSVRGSEKLFF. For the CDR3, the DNA is TGTGCCAGCAGCGTCCGTGGGAGCGAAAAACTGTTTTTT. The full variable domain, in which reference TRBV11-1 and TRBJ1-4 provide the parts outside the CDR3, is EAEVAQSPRYKITEKSQAVAFWCDPISGHATLYWYRQILGQGPELLVQFQDESVVDDSQLPKDRFSAERLKGVDSTLKIQPAELGDSAMYLCASSVRGSEKLFFGSGTQLSVL.

Many counts were recorded for this clonotype. The genes are TRBV5-1 and TRBJ2-1; 9 bases fit TRBD2. CDR1 SGHRS and CDR2 YFSETQ come from the germline V gene. V shed 2 bases, J shed 8 bases, and the junction held 2 bases outside the gene matches. The CDR3 totals 13 residues. Written as DNA, the CDR3 is TGCGCCAGCAGCTTAGGCGGGGGGGATGAGCAGTTCTTC. Residues: CASSLGGGDEQFF. The whole variable domain, remainder taken from reference TRBV5-1 and TRBJ2-1, is KAGVTQTPRYLIKTRGQQVTLSCSPISGHRSVSWYQQTPGQGLQFLFEYFSETQRNKGNFPGRFSGRQFSNSRSEMNVSTLELGDSALYLCASSLGGGDEQFFGPGTRLTVL.

V gene TRBV27 combines with J gene TRBJ1-1; tentatively, D is TRBD1 (6 bases). The CDR3 is 14 amino acids. Deletions cut 6 bases from V and 11 bases from J, with 22 bases between. Germline V gene lookup returns CDR1 MNHEY and CDR2 SMNVEV (reference sequence). CDR3 bases: TGTGCCAGCAGCTGGGACACCTCCGAGGCTCGGGCTTTCTTT. As protein: CASSWDTSEARAFF.

The V call is TRBV5-1, the J call TRBJ2-3; no firm D call. The CDR3 consists of 12 residues. Germline V gives CDR1 SGHRS, CDR2 YFSETQ. Trimming took 3 bases from V and 2 from J, leaving 4 bases between them. CDR3 amino acids: CASSSATDTQYF. The CDR3 bases are TGCGCCAGCAGCTCGGCCACAGATACGCAGTATTTT.

This clonotype has ten or more counts. The chain has TRBV5-1 and TRBJ2-7; 9 bases map to TRBD1. V was pared by 7 bases and J by 5 bases, with 10 bases of the junction left unmatched. This CDR3 has 14 residues. CDR1 is SGHRS, CDR2 YFSETQ, per germline. The CDR3 loop reads CASGGDRGANEQYF. In DNA, the CDR3 is TGCGCCAGCGGGGGCGACAGGGGGGCAAACGAGCAGTACTTC.

The chain combines TRBV4-3 with TRBJ2-2; weak D call: TRBD2 (7 bases). Germline assignment: CDR1 LGHNA and CDR2 YSLEER. This CDR3 has 16 residues. V was cut by 0 bases and J by 4 bases, with 12 bases left in between. The CDR3 nucleotides are TGCGCCAGCAGCCAAGAAAGGGGGGGGCCCACCGGGGAGCTGTTTTTT. Amino acid sequence: CASSQERGGPTGELFF.

This clonotype was seen many times. The genes are TRBV12-3 or TRBV12-4 and TRBJ1-5, with D uncertain. This CDR3 region has 15 residues. The V end lost 5 bases, the J end lost 4 bases, and 15 bases lay between the germline ends. The CDR3 here is CASSPSGRTNQPQHF. The CDR3 coding sequence is TGTGCCAGCAGTCCCTCCGGACGGACGAATCAGCCCCAGCATTTT.

This chain links TRBV12-3 or TRBV12-4 with TRBJ1-3; D ambiguous. The CDR3 contains 17 residues. Trimming shortened V by 3 bases and J by 0 bases, and 15 bases separated the two germline ends. This CDR3 reads CASSFWVYSSSGNTIYF. In nucleotides, the CDR3 is TGTGCCAGCAGTTTCTGGGTGTACAGTAGCTCTGGAAACACCATATATTTT.

This clonotype appeared many times. The chain carries TRBV6-2 or TRBV6-3 and TRBJ2-7, with TRBD2 identical over 7 bases. Germline V gene data show CDR1 as MNHEY and CDR2 as SVGEGT. J gave up 2 bases and V 6 bases, and 7 bases lay outside the gene matches. The CDR3 spans 14 residues. The CDR3 sequence is CASRLAGSAYEQYF. DNA for the CDR3: TGTGCCAGCAGGTTAGCGGGTTCGGCCTACGAGCAGTACTTC.

The rearrangement uses TRBV9 and TRBJ2-5, with D maybe TRBD1 (7 bases). CDR1 and CDR2 (germline): SGDLS, YYNGEE. The CDR3 extends over 16 amino acids. The V end was cut by 3 bases, the J end by 4 bases, with 19 bases between. The CDR3 DNA is TGTGCCAGCAGCGCCGGAGGGGGCTTGATCGGAGAGACCCAGTACTTC. It is translated as CASSAGGGLIGETQYF.

The chain couples TRBV5-6 to TRBJ1-6; TRBD1 agrees at 7 bases. With 4 bases clipped from V and 10 bases from J, the junction kept 11 bases outside the gene matches. The CDR3 is made up of 15 amino acids. The germline gives CDR1 SGHDT, CDR2 YYEEEE. The CDR3 is CASSIDRVSLSPLHF. The CDR3 nucleotides read TGTGCCAGCAGCATAGACAGGGTGTCTTTATCACCCCTCCACTTT.

V gene TRBV5-6 combines with J gene TRBJ2-1, with a possible D match to TRBD1 (7 bases). The CDR3 totals 16 residues. Trimming took 4 bases from V and 0 from J, leaving 14 bases between them. Germline V gives CDR1 SGHDT, CDR2 YYEEEE. This CDR3 is CASSPQGGSSYNEQFF. The CDR3, as DNA: TGTGCCAGCAGCCCGCAGGGGGGAAGCTCCTACAATGAGCAGTTCTTC.

A few counts support this clonotype. The genes are TRBV5-6 and TRBJ2-3; possible D gene TRBD1, 6 bases. Germline V gives CDR1 SGHDT, CDR2 YYEEEE. This CDR3 has 14 amino acids. Trimming pared 5 bases from V and 6 bases from J, leaving 16 bases between. CDR3 sequence: CASSSRDQGDTQYF. The CDR3 nucleotides are TGTGCCAGCAGTAGCCGGGACCAGGGGGATACGCAGTATTTT.

The V gene is TRBV6-5, the J gene TRBJ1-4, with 8 positions matching TRBD1. Germline V lookup: CDR1 MNHEY, CDR2 SVGAGI. The CDR3 consists of 14 residues. Trimming took 4 bases from V and 5 from J; bases not matched to a gene: 3. The CDR3 sequence: CASSSGGANEKLFF. DNA for the CDR3: TGTGCCAGCAGTTCAGGGGGCGCCAATGAAAAACTGTTTTTT.

This clonotype has at least ten counts. V usage is TRBV28 and J usage is TRBJ2-1; 9 bases line up with TRBD2. J gave up 6 bases and V 7 bases, and 10 bases lay outside the gene matches. Germline CDR1 and CDR2: MDHEN and SYDVKM. The CDR3 sequence is 15 residues long. Here the CDR3 DNA reads TGTGCCAGCAACCCAGGGGCGGGGGGGCGCAATGAGCAGTTCTTC. Protein sequence: CASNPGAGGRNEQFF. The variable domain in full, completed from reference TRBV28 and TRBJ2-1, reads DVKVTQSSRYLVKRTGEKVFLECVQDMDHENMFWYRQDPGLGLRLIYFSYDVKMKEKGDIPEGYSVSREKKERFSLILESASTNQTSMYLCASNPGAGGRNEQFFGPGTRLTVL.